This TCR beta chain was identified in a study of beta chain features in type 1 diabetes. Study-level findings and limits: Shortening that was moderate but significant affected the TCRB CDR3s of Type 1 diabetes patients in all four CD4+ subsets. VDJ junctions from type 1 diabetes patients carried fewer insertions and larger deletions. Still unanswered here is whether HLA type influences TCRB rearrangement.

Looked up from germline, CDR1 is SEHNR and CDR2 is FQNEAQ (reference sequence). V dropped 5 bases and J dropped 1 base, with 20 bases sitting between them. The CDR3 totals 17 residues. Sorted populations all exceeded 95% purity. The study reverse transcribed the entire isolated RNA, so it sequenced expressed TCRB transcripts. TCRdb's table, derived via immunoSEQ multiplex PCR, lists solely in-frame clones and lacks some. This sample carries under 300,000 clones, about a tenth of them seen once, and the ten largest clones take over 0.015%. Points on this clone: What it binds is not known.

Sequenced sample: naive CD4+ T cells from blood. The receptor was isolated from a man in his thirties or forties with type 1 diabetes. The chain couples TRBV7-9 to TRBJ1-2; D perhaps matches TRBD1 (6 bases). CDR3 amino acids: CASSLDRQQGSNYGYTF. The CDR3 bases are TGTGCCAGCAGCCTGGATCGGCAGCAGGGGAGTAACTATGGCTACACCTTC.